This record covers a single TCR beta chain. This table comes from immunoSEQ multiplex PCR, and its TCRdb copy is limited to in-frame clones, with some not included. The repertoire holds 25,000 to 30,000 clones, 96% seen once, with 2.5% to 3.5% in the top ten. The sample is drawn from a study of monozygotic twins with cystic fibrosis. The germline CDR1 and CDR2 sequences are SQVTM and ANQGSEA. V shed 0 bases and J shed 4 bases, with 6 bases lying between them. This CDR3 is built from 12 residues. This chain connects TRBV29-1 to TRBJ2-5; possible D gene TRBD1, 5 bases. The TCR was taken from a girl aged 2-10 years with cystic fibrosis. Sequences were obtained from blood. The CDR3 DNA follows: TGCAGCGTTGAAGATCAGGGAGAGACCCAGTACTTC. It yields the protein CSVEDQGETQYF.